This TCR beta chain was sequenced for a study of T cells in Graves' hyperthyroidism and ophthalmopathy. Study-wide points: Most expanded thyroid clonotypes above 0.001 also appeared in blood.

The CDR3 totals 17 residues. V gave up 5 bases and J gave up 5 bases; unmatched junction bases: 15. CDR1 is SGHAT, CDR2 FQNNGV, per germline. Amplification of TCR beta CDR3 regions was performed using RNA transcripts as template. First-round RT-PCR with HTBI primers amplified the TCR CDR3 region. TCRdb reprocessed the multiplex PCR reads with MiXCR, giving one entry per CDR3 protein. The table lists over 400,000 distinct CDR3 sequences, roughly 15% of them singletons. This clonotype was observed at least ten times. What it binds is unknown. Subjects with ophthalmopathy showed a Clinical Activity Score no lower than 3, a NOSPECS grade no lower than 4, and a duration shorter than 3 months. Uncontrolled infection, other autoimmune disease, pregnancy or lactation excluded patients.

The sequenced sample was blood. This receptor was taken from a man younger than 35 with Graves' ophthalmopathy. This chain links TRBV11-2 with TRBJ1-2; 9 bases are shared with TRBD1. The CDR3: CASSRLRDRDRDYGYTF. Written as DNA, the CDR3 is TGTGCCAGCAGCCGACTTAGGGACCGGGACAGGGATTATGGCTACACCTTC.